The 5 T cell receptor beta chains below come from one sample, sequenced in a study of shared clonotypes between healthy human individuals. The protocol was immunoSEQ multiplex PCR, while the TCRdb copy is restricted to in-frame clones and leaves out a portion. The sample consists of a few million clones, around 92% of them appearing once. Sequenced input: naive CD4+ T cells from PBMCs. Stated subset: CD45RA+ positively selected. These receptors were taken from a young man in good health. Some clones in this sample may be carry-over from other donors' samples.

V and J are TRBV19 and TRBJ1-5; 9 bases map to TRBD1. Germline V gene data show CDR1 as LNHDA and CDR2 as SQIVND (reference sequence). CDR3 length: 18 residues. V was pared by 3 bases and J by 3 bases, with 12 bases of the junction left unmatched. In nucleotides, the CDR3 is TGTGCCAGTAGTATTCAGGGAAACAGGGGGCGGAACAATCAGCCCCAGCATTTT. As protein: CASSIQGNRGRNNQPQHF.

The V call is TRBV7-9, the J call TRBJ1-5; maybe TRBD1 (6 bases). V shed 5 bases and J shed 0 bases, with 17 bases lying between them. CDR3 size: 17 residues. The germline V gene encodes CDR1 SEHNR and CDR2 FQNEAQ (reference sequence). CDR3 residues: CASSTQYGGDSNQPQHF. CDR3 nucleotide sequence: TGTGCCAGCAGCACGCAGTACGGGGGCGATAGCAATCAGCCCCAGCATTTT.

The rearrangement links TRBV6-4 to TRBJ1-5, with D maybe TRBD1 (6 bases). This CDR3 comprises 17 residues. Germline CDR1 and CDR2: MRHNA and SNTAGT. Trimming removed 7 bases at V and 2 bases at J, with 21 bases between. CDR3 protein: CASMPPWGRERNQPQHF. For the CDR3, the DNA is TGTGCCAGCATGCCCCCATGGGGGCGCGAACGCAATCAGCCCCAGCATTTT.

The chain recombines TRBV28 with TRBJ2-3; TRBD2 matches at 10 bases. CDR1 is MDHEN and CDR2 is SYDVKM in the germline V gene. The CDR3 length is 16 residues. V gave up 6 bases and J gave up 3 bases; unmatched junction bases: 9. CDR3 residues: CASSPKLAGRTDTQYF. DNA of the CDR3: TGTGCCAGCAGCCCAAAACTAGCGGGGAGGACAGATACGCAGTATTTT.

Only a few counts were recorded for this clone. The J gene is TRBJ1-5, the V gene TRBV6-1; a weak D match, TRBD1 (5 bases). The V gene's germline CDR1 is MNHNS and CDR2 SASEGT. V was pared by 2 bases and J by 5 bases, with 13 bases between. CDR3 length equals 15 residues. The CDR3 is CASSEMGVGDQPQHF. The CDR3 DNA reads TGTGCCAGCAGTGAAATGGGGGTAGGGGATCAGCCCCAGCATTTT.